These T cell receptor beta chains were read from a single sample in a study of cytomegalovirus exposure and HLA in healthy donors. Sequenced by immunoSEQ multiplex PCR; TCRdb stores in-frame clones only, minus some. The sample holds 150,000 to 200,000 clones; around four fifths are singletons and the top ten take over 2.5%. The source material was PBMCs. The receptors stem from a female donor in good health and CMV-seronegative. Both conserved end residues are part of each CDR3. D genes are given only for firm matches. The size of a clone is reported for some rows only, either as once, few or many, or as a class for expanded clones.

V gene,clone size,D gene,J gene,CDR3 DNA,CDR3 protein
TRBV5-4,-,TRBD2,TRBJ2-3,TGTGCCAGCAGCCCCCGGACTAGCGCCACAGATACGCAGTATTTT,CASSPRTSATDTQYF
TRBV6-6,-,TRBD2,TRBJ2-3,TGTGCCAGTCAGCGGGGTCCCACAGATACGCAGTATTTT,CASQRGPTDTQYF
TRBV5-1,-,-,TRBJ1-1,TGCGCCAGCAGCTTGATGTCAGGGAACACTGAAGCTTTCTTT,CASSLMSGNTEAFF
TRBV7-9,-,-,TRBJ1-3,TGTGCCAGCAGCTTAAGCGGATACACCATATATTTT,CASSLSGYTIYF
TRBV5-4,-,TRBD1,TRBJ2-5,TGTGCCAGCAGCTGGGACAGAGTCCAAGAGACCCAGTACTTC,CASSWDRVQETQYF
TRBV9,-,-,TRBJ1-5,TGTGCCAGCAGCGTAGACGGGTTCCCTAATCAGCCCCAGCATTTT,CASSVDGFPNQPQHF
TRBV2,once,TRBD2,TRBJ2-7,TGTGCCAGCAGCCCCGGAACTAGCGGTCTGCAGTACTTC,CASSPGTSGLQYF
TRBV28,-,TRBD1,TRBJ1-2,TGTGCCAGCAGGGGGACAGGGGGCAGCTATGGCTACACCTTC,CASRGTGGSYGYTF
TRBV5-4,-,TRBD1,TRBJ2-7,TGTGCCAGCAGCCGGACAGGGGGCAAGTCCTACGAGCAGTACTTC,CASSRTGGKSYEQYF
TRBV10-3,-,TRBD2,TRBJ2-5,TGTGCCATCAGTGAGCGGGAGGGGGGAGAGACCCAGTACTTC,CAISEREGGETQYF
TRBV15,-,TRBD2,TRBJ2-7,TGTGCCACCAGCAGAGGTTCAGCGGGAAGCTCCTACGAGCAGTACTTC,CATSRGSAGSSYEQYF
TRBV9,-,-,TRBJ1-1,TGTGCCAGCAGCGCGGGACAAATAAACACTGAAGCTTTCTTT,CASSAGQINTEAFF
TRBV27,few,-,TRBJ1-1,TGTGCCAGCATGCAGGGGCTCTACACTGAAGCTTTCTTT,CASMQGLYTEAFF
TRBV27,few,TRBD2,TRBJ2-3,TGTGCCAGCAGTTGGGCGGGGGGGCCGGTGGCAGATACGCAGTATTTT,CASSWAGGPVADTQYF
TRBV19,-,-,TRBJ1-2,TGTGCCAGTAGTATCCTAAGCGGAATCTGGGGCTACACCTTC,CASSILSGIWGYTF
TRBV18,-,-,TRBJ1-4,TGTGCCAGCTCACCGGGACAATCTGAAAAACTGTTTTTT,CASSPGQSEKLFF
TRBV7-9,-,-,TRBJ1-2,TGTGCCAGCAGCTTAGCCGCAGGGGTCGATGGCTACACCTTC,CASSLAAGVDGYTF
TRBV6-6,-,-,TRBJ2-1,TGTGCCAGCAGTTACTCGACTGGATTTAATGAGCAGTTCTTC,CASSYSTGFNEQFF
TRBV28,-,TRBD1,TRBJ2-7,TGTGCCAGTTCATCTACCGGGACAGGGTGGTCCGAGCAGTACTTC,CASSSTGTGWSEQYF
TRBV6-5,-,-,TRBJ2-2,TGTGCCAGCACCCGAGCCACAGCGAACACCGGGGAGCTGTTTTTT,CASTRATANTGELFF
TRBV29-1,few,TRBD2,TRBJ2-3,TGCAGCGCACTACAAACGGGGGGGCAAGATACGCAGTATTTT,CSALQTGGQDTQYF
TRBV6-1,few,-,TRBJ2-5,TGTGCCAGCAGACAGGGACCCCAAGAGACCCAGTACTTC,CASRQGPQETQYF
TRBV5-4,-,TRBD2,TRBJ2-5,TGTGCCAGCAGCCCGCTAGCGGGGGGAGAGACCCAGTACTTC,CASSPLAGGETQYF
TRBV5-1,-,-,TRBJ1-6,TGCGCCAGCAGGCGAATGACATCCGATAATTCACCCCTCCACTTT,CASRRMTSDNSPLHF
TRBV11-2,-,-,TRBJ2-2,TGTGCCAGCAGCTTAGAGGGGCACACCACCGGGGAGCTGTTTTTT,CASSLEGHTTGELFF
TRBV4-1,few,-,TRBJ2-7,TGCGCCAGCAGCCAAGATACGGGTACCCTCTCCTACGAGCAGTACTTC,CASSQDTGTLSYEQYF
TRBV19,-,-,TRBJ1-5,TGTGCCAGTGGGTTGGGCTCCGGGGGAATTTTGGGTCAGCCCCAGCATTTT,CASGLGSGGILGQPQHF
TRBV27,-,TRBD1,TRBJ1-2,TGTGCCAGCAGTTTTTTAGGACAGGGTTCTGGCTACACCTTC,CASSFLGQGSGYTF
TRBV19,-,-,TRBJ1-1,TGTGCCAGTAGTGGTCGACAAACGACTGAAGCTTTCTTT,CASSGRQTTEAFF
TRBV6-6,-,-,TRBJ1-1,TGTGCCAGCAGTCCTTCGAACACTGAAGCTTTCTTT,CASSPSNTEAFF
TRBV9,-,-,TRBJ2-7,TGTGCCAGCAGCGTAGGTCGGAGCTCCTACGAGCAGTACTTC,CASSVGRSSYEQYF
TRBV6-5,-,-,TRBJ1-2,TGTGCCAGCAGTTATGCGGGGGCGTATGGCTACACCTTC,CASSYAGAYGYTF
TRBV4-2,-,TRBD2,TRBJ2-3,TGTGCCAGCAGCCAAGGAGCGGGGGGGGACACAGATACGCAGTATTTT,CASSQGAGGDTDTQYF
TRBV7-2,few,-,TRBJ2-7,TGTGCCAGCAGCGAGGGGACTGGAGGTTACGAGCAGTACTTC,CASSEGTGGYEQYF
TRBV10-3,-,-,TRBJ2-7,TGTGCCATCAGTGCACAATCTAGCCCTTACGAGCAGTACTTC,CAISAQSSPYEQYF
TRBV6-6,-,-,TRBJ2-7,TGTGCCAGCACTACCGGGACTGGTACCTACGAGCAGTACTTC,CASTTGTGTYEQYF
TRBV20-1,-,-,TRBJ2-7,TGCAGTGCTCCTTTCTACGAGCAGTACTTC,CSAPFYEQYF
TRBV7-8,-,TRBD1,TRBJ2-5,TGTGCCAGCAGCATATCCGGGACAGGGGGTATCGAGACCCAGTACTTC,CASSISGTGGIETQYF
TRBV18,-,-,TRBJ1-1,TGTGCCAGCTCACCAGATTCGGGGGGCACTGAAGCTTTCTTT,CASSPDSGGTEAFF
TRBV9,-,-,TRBJ1-1,TGTGCCAGCAGCGTCCAGAGTAGCGGGACGGGGGAAGCTTTCTTT,CASSVQSSGTGEAFF
TRBV10-3,-,TRBD2,TRBJ2-2,TGTGCCATCAGTGGTACAGCGGGGGGGCCCTCCGGGACCGGGGAGCTGTTTTTT,CAISGTAGGPSGTGELFF
TRBV18,-,TRBD1,TRBJ1-1,TGTGCCAGCTGCCGACAGGGGGCGGGAATCCCCTGTGGGGACACTGAAGCTTTCTTT,CASCRQGAGIPCGDTEAFF
TRBV7-9,-,-,TRBJ1-4,TGTGCCAGCAGCTTAGCGATGACCCTAGCCAACAATGAAAAACTGTTTTTT,CASSLAMTLANNEKLFF
TRBV28,-,TRBD1,TRBJ2-2,TGTGCCAGCAGAACAGGGGGCCGCGGGGAGCTGTTTTTT,CASRTGGRGELFF
TRBV13,-,-,TRBJ2-1,TGTGCCAGCAGCTTAAATAGCGGTTGGGACAATGAGCAGTTCTTC,CASSLNSGWDNEQFF